Described below is a single T cell receptor (beta chain) sequence and its context. The target antigen is unknown. Every patient had relapsed following autologous stem cell transplantation, and cohorts differed in brentuximab vedotin exposure. Best responses fell into complete response, partial response or progressive disease. The data were taken from a study of PD-1 blockade in classical Hodgkin lymphoma. General study findings and limits: Before treatment, complete responders showed about the same diversity as newly diagnosed patients. When set against healthy donors, newly diagnosed patients were reported to show lower baseline TCR diversity.

Only in-frame clones appear in the TCRdb table, and some are missing; sequencing was by immunoSEQ multiplex PCR. The sample consists of roughly 19,000 clones, 80% to 85% of them appearing once. The sequence was collected from a human donor with classical Hodgkin lymphoma. The sequences come from peripheral blood mononuclear cells (PBMCs), collected at baseline.

The DNA for the CDR3 is TGTGCCAGCAGCTTGATGGGGACCGGAAACACCATATATTTT. Translation: CASSLMGTGNTIYF. The chain carries TRBV5-4 and TRBJ1-3, with a possible D match to TRBD1 (5 bases). V lost 1 base, J lost 4 bases, and 9 bases lay in between. The CDR3 is made up of 14 amino acids. The germline gives CDR1 SGHNT, CDR2 YYREEE (reference sequence).